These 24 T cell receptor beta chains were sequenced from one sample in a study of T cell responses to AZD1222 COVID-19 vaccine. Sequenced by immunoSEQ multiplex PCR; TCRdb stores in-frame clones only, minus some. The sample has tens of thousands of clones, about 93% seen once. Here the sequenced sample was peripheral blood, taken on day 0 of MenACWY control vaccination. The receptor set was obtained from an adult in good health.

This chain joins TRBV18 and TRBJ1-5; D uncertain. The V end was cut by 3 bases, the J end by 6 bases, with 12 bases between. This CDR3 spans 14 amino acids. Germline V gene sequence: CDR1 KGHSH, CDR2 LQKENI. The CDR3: CASSPGREGQPQHF. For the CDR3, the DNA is TGTGCCAGCTCACCGGGGAGAGAAGGTCAGCCCCAGCATTTT.

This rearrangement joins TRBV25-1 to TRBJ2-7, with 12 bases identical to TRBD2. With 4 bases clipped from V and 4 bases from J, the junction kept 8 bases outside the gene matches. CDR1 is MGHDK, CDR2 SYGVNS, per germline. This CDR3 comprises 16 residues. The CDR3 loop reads CASSGVTSGRTYEQYF. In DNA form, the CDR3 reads TGTGCCAGCAGTGGGGTGACTAGCGGGAGAACATACGAGCAGTACTTC.

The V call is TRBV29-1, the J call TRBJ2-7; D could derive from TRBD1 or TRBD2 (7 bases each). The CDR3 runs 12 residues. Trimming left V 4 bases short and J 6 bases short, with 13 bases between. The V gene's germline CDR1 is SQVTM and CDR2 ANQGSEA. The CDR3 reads CSVVTGEGEQYF. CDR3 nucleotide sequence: TGCAGCGTTGTAACAGGGGAGGGCGAGCAGTACTTC.

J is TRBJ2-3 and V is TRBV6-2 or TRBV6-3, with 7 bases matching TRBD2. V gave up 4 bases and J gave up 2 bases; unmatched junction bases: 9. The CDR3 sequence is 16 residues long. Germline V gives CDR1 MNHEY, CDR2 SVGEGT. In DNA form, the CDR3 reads TGTGCCAGCAGTTCGTTTGAGGGGAGGGCCACAGATACGCAGTATTTT. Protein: CASSSFEGRATDTQYF.

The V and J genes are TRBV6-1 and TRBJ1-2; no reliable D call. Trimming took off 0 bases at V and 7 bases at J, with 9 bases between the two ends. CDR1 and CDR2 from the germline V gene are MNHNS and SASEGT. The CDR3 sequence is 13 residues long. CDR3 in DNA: TGTGCCAGCAGTGAAGCTCCAATTGGTGGCTACACCTTC. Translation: CASSEAPIGGYTF.

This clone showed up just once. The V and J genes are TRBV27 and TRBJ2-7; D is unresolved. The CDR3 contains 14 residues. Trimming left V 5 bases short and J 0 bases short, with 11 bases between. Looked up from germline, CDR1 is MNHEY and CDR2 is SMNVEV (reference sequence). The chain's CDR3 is CASSGRTSSYEQYF. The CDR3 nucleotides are TGTGCCAGCAGTGGTCGTACGAGCTCCTACGAGCAGTACTTC.

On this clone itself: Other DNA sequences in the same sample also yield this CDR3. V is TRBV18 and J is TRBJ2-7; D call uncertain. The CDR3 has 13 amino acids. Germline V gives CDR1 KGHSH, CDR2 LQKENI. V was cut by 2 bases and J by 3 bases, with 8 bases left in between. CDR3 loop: CASSPAASYEQYF. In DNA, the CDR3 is TGTGCCAGCTCACCAGCGGCGAGCTACGAGCAGTACTTC.

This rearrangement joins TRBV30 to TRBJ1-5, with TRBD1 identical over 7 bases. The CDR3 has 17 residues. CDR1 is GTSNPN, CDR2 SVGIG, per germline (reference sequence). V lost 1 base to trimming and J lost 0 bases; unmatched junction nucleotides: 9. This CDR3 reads CAWSASRGPYSNQPQHF. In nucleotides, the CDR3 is TGTGCCTGGAGTGCATCGAGGGGGCCCTATAGCAATCAGCCCCAGCATTTT. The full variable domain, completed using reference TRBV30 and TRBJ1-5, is SQTIHQWPATLVQPVGSPLSLECTVEGTSNPNLYWYRQAAGRGLQLLFYSVGIGQISSEVPQNLSASRPQDRQFILSSKKLLLSDSGFYLCAWSASRGPYSNQPQHFGDGTRLSIL.

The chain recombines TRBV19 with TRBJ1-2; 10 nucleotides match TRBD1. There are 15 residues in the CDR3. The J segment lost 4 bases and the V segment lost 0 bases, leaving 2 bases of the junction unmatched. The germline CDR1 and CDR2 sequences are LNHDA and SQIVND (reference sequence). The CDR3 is CASSIEGQGGYGYTF. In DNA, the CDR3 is TGTGCCAGTAGTATAGAAGGACAGGGGGGCTATGGCTACACCTTC.

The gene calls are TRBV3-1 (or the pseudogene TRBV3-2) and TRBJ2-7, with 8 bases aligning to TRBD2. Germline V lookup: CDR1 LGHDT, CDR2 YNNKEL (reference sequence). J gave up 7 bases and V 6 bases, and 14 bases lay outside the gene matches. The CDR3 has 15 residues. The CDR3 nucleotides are TGTGCCAGCAGTCCCCTCCGGGAGGGCCTGGGAGAGCAGTACTTC. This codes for CASSPLREGLGEQYF.

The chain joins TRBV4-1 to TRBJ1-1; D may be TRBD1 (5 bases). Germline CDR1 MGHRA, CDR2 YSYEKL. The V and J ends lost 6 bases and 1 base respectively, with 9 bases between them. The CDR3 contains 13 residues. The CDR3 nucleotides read TGCGCCAGCAGGCAGGGAGGGAACACTGAAGCTTTCTTT. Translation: CASRQGGNTEAFF.

The CDR3 sequence is CASSSRQTSTDTQYF. The CDR3 region has the DNA TGTGCCAGCAGCTCAAGACAAACTAGCACAGATACGCAGTATTTT. V gene TRBV7-9 combines with J gene TRBJ2-3; D is uncertain. CDR1 is SEHNR and CDR2 is FQNEAQ in the germline V gene (reference sequence). This CDR3 contains 15 residues. Trimming removed 4 bases at V and 0 bases at J, with 11 bases between.

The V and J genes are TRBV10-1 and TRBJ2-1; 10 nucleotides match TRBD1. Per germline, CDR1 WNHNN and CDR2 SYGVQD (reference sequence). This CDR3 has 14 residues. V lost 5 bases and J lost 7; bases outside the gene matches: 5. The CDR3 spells CASSPGQGWNEQFF. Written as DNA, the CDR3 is TGCGCCAGCAGTCCGGGACAGGGGTGGAATGAGCAGTTCTTC.

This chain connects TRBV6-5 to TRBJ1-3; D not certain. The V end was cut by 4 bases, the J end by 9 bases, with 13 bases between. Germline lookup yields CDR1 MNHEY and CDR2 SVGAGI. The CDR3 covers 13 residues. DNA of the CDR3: TGTGCCAGCAGTTTACAGCGCAAGGCCACCATATATTTT. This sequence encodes CASSLQRKATIYF.

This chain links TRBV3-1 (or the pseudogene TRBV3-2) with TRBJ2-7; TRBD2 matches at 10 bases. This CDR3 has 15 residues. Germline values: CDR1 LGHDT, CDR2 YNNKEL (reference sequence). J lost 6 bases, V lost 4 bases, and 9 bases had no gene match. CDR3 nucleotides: TGTGCCAGCAGCCCACCTCTAGCGGGAGCGCGCGAGCAGTACTTC. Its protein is CASSPPLAGAREQYF.

CDR3 loop: CASSYRGLGSYTF. The CDR3 bases are TGTGCCAGCAGTTACAGGGGGCTCGGTAGCTACACCTTC. V is TRBV6-5 and J is TRBJ1-2; 7 bases agree with TRBD1. Germline CDR1 is MNHEY and CDR2 is SVGAGI. The CDR3 length is 13 residues. V lost 2 bases and J lost 9; bases outside the gene matches: 6.

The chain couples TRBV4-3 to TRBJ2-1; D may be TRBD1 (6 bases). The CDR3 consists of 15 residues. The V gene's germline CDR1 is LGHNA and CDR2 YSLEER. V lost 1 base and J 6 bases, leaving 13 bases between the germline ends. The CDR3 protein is CASSQGYPGANEQFF. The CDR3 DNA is TGCGCCAGCAGCCAAGGGTACCCAGGGGCCAATGAGCAGTTCTTC.

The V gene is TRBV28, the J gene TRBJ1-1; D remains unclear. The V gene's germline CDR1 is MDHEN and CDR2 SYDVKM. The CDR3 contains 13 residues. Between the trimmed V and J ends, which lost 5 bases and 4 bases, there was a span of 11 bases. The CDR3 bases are TGTGCCAGCAGTCCCCCCGACGTCACTGAAGCTTTCTTT. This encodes CASSPPDVTEAFF. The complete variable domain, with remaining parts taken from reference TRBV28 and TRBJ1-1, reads DVKVTQSSRYLVKRTGEKVFLECVQDMDHENMFWYRQDPGLGLRLIYFSYDVKMKEKGDIPEGYSVSREKKERFSLILESASTNQTSMYLCASSPPDVTEAFFGQGTRLTVV.

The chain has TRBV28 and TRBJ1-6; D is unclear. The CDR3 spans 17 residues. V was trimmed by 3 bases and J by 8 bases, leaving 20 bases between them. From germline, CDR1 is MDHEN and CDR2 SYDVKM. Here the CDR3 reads CASSFPPSGRPDSPLHF. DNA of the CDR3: TGTGCCAGCAGTTTCCCCCCATCCGGTCGCCCGGATTCACCCCTCCACTTT.

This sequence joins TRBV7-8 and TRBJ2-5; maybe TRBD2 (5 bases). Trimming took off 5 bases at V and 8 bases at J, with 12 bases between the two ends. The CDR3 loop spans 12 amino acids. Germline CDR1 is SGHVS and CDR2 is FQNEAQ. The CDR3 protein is CASSPLPGTQYF. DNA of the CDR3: TGTGCCAGCAGCCCACTTCCGGGAACCCAGTACTTC.

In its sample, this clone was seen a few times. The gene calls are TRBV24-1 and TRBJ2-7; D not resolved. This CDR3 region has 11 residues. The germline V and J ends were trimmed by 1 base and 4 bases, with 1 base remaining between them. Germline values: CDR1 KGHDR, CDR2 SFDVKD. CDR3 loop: CATSDLYEQYF. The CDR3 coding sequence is TGTGCCACCAGTGATTTATACGAGCAGTACTTC.

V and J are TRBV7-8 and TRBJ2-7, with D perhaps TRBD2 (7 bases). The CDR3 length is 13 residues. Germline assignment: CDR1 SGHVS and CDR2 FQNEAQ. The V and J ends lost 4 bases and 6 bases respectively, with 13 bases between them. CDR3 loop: CASSSLGGLEQYF. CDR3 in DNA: TGTGCCAGCAGCTCCCTGGGGGGGCTCGAGCAGTACTTC.

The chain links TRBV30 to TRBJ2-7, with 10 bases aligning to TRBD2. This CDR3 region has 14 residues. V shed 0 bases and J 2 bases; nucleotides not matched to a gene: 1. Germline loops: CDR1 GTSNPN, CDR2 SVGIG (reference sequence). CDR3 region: CAWSVAGGTYEQYF. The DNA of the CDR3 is TGTGCCTGGAGTGTAGCGGGAGGGACCTACGAGCAGTACTTC.

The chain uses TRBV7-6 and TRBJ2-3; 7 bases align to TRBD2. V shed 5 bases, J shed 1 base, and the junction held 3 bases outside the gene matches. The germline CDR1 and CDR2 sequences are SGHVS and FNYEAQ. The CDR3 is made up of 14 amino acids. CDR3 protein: CASSGLAGTDTQYF. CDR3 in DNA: TGTGCCAGCAGCGGGCTAGCGGGCACAGATACGCAGTATTTT.